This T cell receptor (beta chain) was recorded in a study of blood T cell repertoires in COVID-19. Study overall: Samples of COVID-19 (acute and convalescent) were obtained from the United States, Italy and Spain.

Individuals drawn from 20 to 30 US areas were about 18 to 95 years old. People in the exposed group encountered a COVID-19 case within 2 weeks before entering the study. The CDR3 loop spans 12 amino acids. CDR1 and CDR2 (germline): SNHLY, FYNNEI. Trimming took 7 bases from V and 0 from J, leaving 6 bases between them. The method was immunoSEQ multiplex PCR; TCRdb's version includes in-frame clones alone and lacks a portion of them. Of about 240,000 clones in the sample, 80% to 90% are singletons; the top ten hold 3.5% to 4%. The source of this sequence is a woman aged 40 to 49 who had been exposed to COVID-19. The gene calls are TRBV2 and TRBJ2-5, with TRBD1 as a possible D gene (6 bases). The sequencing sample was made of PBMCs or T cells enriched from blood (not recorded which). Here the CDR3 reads CASKGDQETQYF. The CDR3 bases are TGTGCCAGCAAGGGGGACCAAGAGACCCAGTACTTC.